This TCR beta chain came from a study of shared clonotypes between healthy human individuals. A note on this clone: Its target is not known.

The CDR3 is 16 residues long. The germline V gene encodes CDR1 MNHNY and CDR2 SVGAGI (reference sequence). The ends were cut back, 3 bases at V and 0 bases at J, with 15 bases in the middle. Sorted-subset replicate PCR reactions were performed with around 200 ng DNA, corresponding to tens of thousands of T cell genomes. Profiling relied on immunoSEQ multiplex PCR, and the TCRdb table lists in-frame clones only, not all of them. The table records 2 million to 2.5 million clones, more than 85% of them present only once. The investigators split CD4+ cells into a CD45RA+ naive subset and a CD45RA-negative memory subset. General study points: Among donors, the sharing of clonotypes was expected to be influenced by sequencing depth. Generally, estimated richness proved larger in naive subsets than it did in memory subsets.

Sequencing used naive CD4+ T cells from PBMCs. Specified subset: CD45RA+ positively selected. This TCR was recovered from a man in his late teens or twenties in good health. Some clones in this sample may be carry-over from other donors' samples. The chain combines TRBV6-6 with TRBJ2-7; a weak D match, TRBD1 (5 bases). The CDR3 protein is CASSYRPGQGSYEQYF. The CDR3 region has the DNA TGTGCCAGCAGTTATCGGCCGGGTCAGGGCTCCTACGAGCAGTACTTC.